The clone carrying this T cell receptor (beta chain) was seen more than once but under ten times. The antigen is undetermined. This sample is part of a study of spatial heterogeneity in lung cancer. Study background: Correlation of TCR transcript counts in tumor regions with a T cell module score from matched bulk RNA-seq was strong.

General study points: Estimated TCR-seq coverage of tumor T cells was only around 7% for alpha chains. For beta chains, the corresponding estimate was around 13%. Higher tumor mutation counts went along with higher counts of expanded intratumoral alpha and beta TCRs.

Trimming left V 7 bases short and J 4 bases short, with 15 bases between. This CDR3 spans 14 amino acids. Per the germline V gene, CDR1 is LNHDA and CDR2 is SQIVND (reference sequence). TCRdb re-called the 5' RACE reads with MiXCR, one entry per CDR3 protein. This table has about 27,000 distinct CDR3 sequences, approximately 7% appearing once. The time point was: sample taken at primary tumor resection. Donation came from 70 or so patients with untreated early-stage non-small cell lung cancer. Sequencing covered unsorted whole RNA taken from tumor, nontumor lung or frozen PBMC. The V gene is TRBV19, the J gene TRBJ2-3, with a weak D call TRBD1 (7 bases). Material: lung tumor tissue, obtained at surgery. This receptor was obtained from a male donor with early-stage non-small cell lung cancer. CDR3 sequence: CASKGRGVSDTQYF. DNA of the CDR3: TGTGCCAGTAAGGGCAGGGGGGTCTCAGATACGCAGTATTTT.